The 22 T cell receptor beta chains below were found in one sample sequenced in a study of control samples from healthy donors and cancer patients. This table comes from immunoSEQ multiplex PCR, and its TCRdb copy is limited to in-frame clones, with some not included. Found here are tens of thousands of clones, more than 85% of them singletons; the top ten hold 0.95% to 1.5%. Sequenced: PBMCs. All receptors derive from a middle-aged woman with lung cancer.

V usage is TRBV30 and J usage is TRBJ1-5; D is possibly TRBD1 (5 bases). This CDR3 contains 14 residues. Trimming left V 0 bases short and J 6 bases short, with 12 bases between. The germline V gene has CDR1 GTSNPN and CDR2 SVGIG (reference sequence). CDR3 sequence (DNA): TGTGCCTGGAGTGTGGGCAGGGACGGTCAGCCCCAGCATTTT. It translates to CAWSVGRDGQPQHF.

In its sample, this clone was seen a few times. V gene TRBV6-5 combines with J gene TRBJ1-2; 8 nucleotides agree with TRBD1. Germline V gives CDR1 MNHEY, CDR2 SVGAGI. This CDR3 has 16 amino acids. The junction had 9 bases not matched to a gene; V was cut back by 4 bases and J by 2 bases. CDR3 sequence (DNA): TGTGCCAGCAGTTCCCTACCCGGACAGGGAAACTATGGCTACACCTTC. It yields the protein CASSSLPGQGNYGYTF.

The rearrangement links TRBV6-5 to TRBJ2-5; D is possibly TRBD1 (6 bases). Germline-derived CDR1 and CDR2 are MNHEY and SVGAGI. Deletions cut 5 bases from V and 1 base from J, with 14 bases between. This CDR3 has 15 residues. Written as DNA, the CDR3 is TGTGCCAGCAGTCAATTAACAGGGACCCAAGAGACCCAGTACTTC. Translating gives CASSQLTGTQETQYF.

The gene calls are TRBV18 and TRBJ1-6, with D possibly being TRBD1 (5 bases). The CDR3 runs 14 residues. Germline lookup yields CDR1 KGHSH and CDR2 LQKENI. The germline V and J ends were trimmed by 1 base and 4 bases, with 5 bases remaining between them. Here the CDR3 DNA reads TGTGCCAGCTCACCACAGGGGTATAATTCACCCCTCCACTTT. Translated, it gives CASSPQGYNSPLHF.

V usage is TRBV4-1 and J usage is TRBJ1-1; TRBD1 aligns across 8 bases. CDR3 size: 14 residues. J was trimmed by 3 bases and V by 4 bases; bases with no gene match: 4. Germline assignment: CDR1 MGHRA and CDR2 YSYEKL. The CDR3 spells CASSLGQGDTEAFF. CDR3 coding DNA: TGCGCCAGCAGCCTCGGACAGGGTGACACTGAAGCTTTCTTT.

The CDR3 DNA follows: TGTGCCAGCAGTTTATTCGGGGACACCAATGAGCAGTTCTTC. It codes for CASSLFGDTNEQFF. This chain joins TRBV27 and TRBJ2-1, with D perhaps TRBD1 (6 bases). Trimming removed 1 base from V and 6 bases from J, with 10 bases in between. In germline, CDR1 is MNHEY, CDR2 SMNVEV (reference sequence). CDR3 length: 14 residues.

The rearrangement uses TRBV4-1 and TRBJ2-7; D is possibly TRBD1 (6 bases). CDR1 and CDR2 from the germline V gene are MGHRA and YSYEKL. Trimming removed 4 bases at V and 3 bases at J, with 13 bases between. CDR3 length equals 14 residues. CDR3 sequence (DNA): TGCGCCAGCAGCCCTACAGGGATGGGCTACGAGCAGTACTTC. Protein sequence: CASSPTGMGYEQYF.

V and J are TRBV7-2 and TRBJ2-2; perhaps TRBD1 as D (6 bases). This CDR3 contains 15 residues. Trimming shortened V by 5 bases and J by 3 bases, and 13 bases separated the two germline ends. Germline V gene lookup returns CDR1 SGHTA and CDR2 FQGNSA. This CDR3 reads CASSLSRQDTGELFF. The CDR3, as DNA: TGTGCCAGCAGCCTCAGTCGACAGGACACCGGGGAGCTGTTTTTT.

The sample holds one count of this clone. The chain is built from TRBV5-1 and TRBJ2-2, with D uncertain. The CDR3 loop spans 16 amino acids. Trimming pared 2 bases from V and 2 bases from J, leaving 13 bases between. CDR1 and CDR2 (germline): SGHRS, YFSETQ. The CDR3 DNA sequence: TGCGCCAGCAGCTTAGAAAATCAGGATAACACCGGGGAGCTGTTTTTT. Its protein product is CASSLENQDNTGELFF.

The chain joins TRBV5-4 to TRBJ1-2, with unresolved D. There are 15 residues in the CDR3. Trimming shortened V by 1 base and J by 8 bases, and 18 bases separated the two germline ends. The V gene's germline CDR1 is SGHNT and CDR2 YYREEE (reference sequence). Here the CDR3 DNA reads TGTGCCAGCAGCTTGTCGTTCGTGTCAGGAGACGGCTACACCTTC. Translated, it gives CASSLSFVSGDGYTF.

This clone has only one observation. CDR3 amino acids: CASSLDRAFSGNTIYF. CDR3 nucleotides: TGTGCCAGCAGCTTAGACAGGGCGTTCTCTGGAAACACCATATATTTT. This chain uses TRBV11-2 with TRBJ1-3, with a possible D match to TRBD1 (5 bases). This CDR3 is 16 amino acids long. Trimming stripped 0 bases from V and 0 bases from J, with 9 bases between. The germline V gene has CDR1 SGHAT and CDR2 FQNNGV.

This chain connects TRBV28 to TRBJ1-2, with 7 bases identical to TRBD1. Looked up from germline, CDR1 is MDHEN and CDR2 is SYDVKM. The CDR3 consists of 14 residues. V lost 5 bases, J lost 7 bases, and 10 bases stayed unmatched. The DNA of the CDR3 is TGTGCCAGCAGTCCCGGACAGGCCCGTGTTGGCTACACCTTC. This codes for CASSPGQARVGYTF.

The chain combines TRBV7-9 with TRBJ2-1; 9 bases fit TRBD2. CDR1 is SEHNR, CDR2 FQNEAQ, per germline (reference sequence). CDR3 length: 18 amino acids. The ends lost 2 bases at V and 0 bases at J; junction bases unmatched: 8. CDR3 protein: CASSLKRGASSSYNEQFF. In nucleotides, the CDR3 is TGTGCCAGCAGCTTAAAGCGGGGGGCTTCCAGCTCCTACAATGAGCAGTTCTTC.

J is TRBJ2-3 and V is TRBV9; a possible D gene is TRBD2 (6 bases). V lost 0 bases, J lost 2 bases, and 10 bases lay in between. Germline V gene lookup returns CDR1 SGDLS and CDR2 YYNGEE. This CDR3 is 15 amino acids long. The CDR3 loop is CASSVASALTDTQYF. In DNA form, the CDR3 reads TGTGCCAGCAGCGTAGCTAGCGCGCTCACAGATACGCAGTATTTT. Drawing the rest from reference TRBV9 and TRBJ2-3, the complete variable domain is DSGVTQTPKHLITATGQRVTLRCSPRSGDLSVYWYQQSLDQGLQFLIQYYNGEERAKGNILERFSAQQFPDLHSELNLSSLELGDSALYFCASSVASALTDTQYFGPGTRLTVL.

The CDR3 nucleotides are TGCGCCAGCAGCCCGGTGAAAGCGGGGGGGCCCCCCTACAATGAGCAGTTCTTC. Its protein product is CASSPVKAGGPPYNEQFF. V usage is TRBV5-1 and J usage is TRBJ2-1; the match to TRBD2 covers 10 bases. The trim removed 4 bases at V and 2 bases at J, leaving 12 bases unmatched. The CDR3 length is 18 residues. Germline V CDR1 and CDR2: SGHRS, YFSETQ.

This chain joins TRBV5-1 and TRBJ2-1; TRBD2 matches at 11 bases. CDR3 length: 16 amino acids. From germline, CDR1 is SGHRS and CDR2 YFSETQ. Unmatched junction bases numbered 12, after V lost 6 bases and J lost 7 bases. CDR3 amino acids: CASTAVGLAGRNEQFF. The CDR3 DNA reads TGCGCCAGCACCGCCGTAGGACTAGCGGGTAGGAATGAGCAGTTCTTC. The full variable domain, rest sourced from reference TRBV5-1 and TRBJ2-1, is KAGVTQTPRYLIKTRGQQVTLSCSPISGHRSVSWYQQTPGQGLQFLFEYFSETQRNKGNFPGRFSGRQFSNSRSEMNVSTLELGDSALYLCASTAVGLAGRNEQFFGPGTRLTVL.

The chain employs TRBV5-5 and TRBJ2-2, with D uncertain. V lost 0 bases and J 4 bases, leaving 10 bases between the germline ends. The V gene's germline CDR1 is SGHKS and CDR2 YYEKEE (reference sequence). The CDR3 loop spans 15 amino acids. DNA for the CDR3: TGTGCCAGCAGCTTGGTGTCCCCCATCACCGGGGAGCTGTTTTTT. It encodes CASSLVSPITGELFF. The complete variable domain, with remaining parts taken from reference TRBV5-5 and TRBJ2-2, reads DAGVTQSPTHLIKTRGQQVTLRCSPISGHKSVSWYQQVLGQGPQFIFQYYEKEERGRGNFPDRFSARQFPNYSSELNVNALLLGDSALYLCASSLVSPITGELFFGEGSRLTVL.

The chain has TRBV3-1 (or the pseudogene TRBV3-2) and TRBJ2-7, with unresolved D. Germline V CDR1 and CDR2: LGHDT, YNNKEL (reference sequence). This CDR3 spans 12 amino acids. Between the trimmed V and J ends, which lost 3 bases and 6 bases, there was a span of 9 bases. The CDR3 sequence: CASSHGVGEQYF. In DNA form, the CDR3 reads TGTGCCAGCAGCCATGGGGTCGGCGAGCAGTACTTC.

The gene calls are TRBV14 and TRBJ2-7, with 9 bases identical to TRBD2. Germline V gene lookup returns CDR1 SGHDN and CDR2 FVKESK. The CDR3 has 15 residues. Trimming removed 1 base from V and 2 bases from J; junction bases left unmatched: 3. The CDR3 protein is CASSQGAGGAYEQYF. The CDR3 coding sequence is TGTGCCAGCAGCCAAGGCGCGGGGGGGGCCTACGAGCAGTACTTC.

V gene TRBV6-5 combines with J gene TRBJ1-1; D is ambiguous. The CDR3 runs to 14 residues. The V gene lost 6 bases and the J gene lost 2 bases, with 13 bases spanning the gap. Germline-derived CDR1 and CDR2 are MNHEY and SVGAGI. The CDR3 sequence: CASSPPWSNTEAFF. In nucleotides, the CDR3 is TGTGCCAGCAGCCCACCGTGGTCTAACACTGAAGCTTTCTTT.

The chain couples TRBV18 to TRBJ1-1; D may be TRBD1 (5 bases). The germline V gene encodes CDR1 KGHSH and CDR2 LQKENI. Between the trimmed V and J ends, which lost 2 bases and 4 bases, there was a span of 11 bases. This CDR3 is 14 amino acids long. The CDR3: CASSPGWGVTEAFF. The CDR3 DNA sequence: TGTGCCAGCTCACCAGGATGGGGGGTCACTGAAGCTTTCTTT.

The chain couples TRBV12-5 to TRBJ2-3; the D is unclear. This CDR3 spans 11 amino acids. The germline CDR1 and CDR2 sequences are LGHNT and FRNRAP. V gave up 5 bases and J gave up 6 bases, with 6 bases separating them. CDR3 in DNA: TGTGCTAGTGGTATCGAGGATACGCAGTATTTT. Encoded protein: CASGIEDTQYF.